This entry lists 5 T cell receptor beta chains sequenced from one sample in a study of shared clonotypes between healthy human individuals. Assay used: immunoSEQ multiplex PCR; TCRdb lists only in-frame clones, some missing. The sample contains approximately 2.4 million clones, roughly 95% of which appear only once. Sequencing input: naive CD4+ T cells sorted from blood. Subset noted: CD45RA+ positively selected. Receptors were obtained from a young man in good health.

In its sample, this clone was seen once. The gene calls are TRBV6-1 and TRBJ2-7; D is unresolved. Trimming stripped 4 bases from V and 0 bases from J, with 7 bases between. The CDR3 extends over 13 amino acids. Germline V gene data show CDR1 as MNHNS and CDR2 as SASEGT. The CDR3 DNA reads as TGTGCCAGCAGTGGAATGAGCTCCTACGAGCAGTACTTC. It yields the protein CASSGMSSYEQYF.

The gene calls are TRBV7-8 and TRBJ2-7; perhaps TRBD2 as D (6 bases). Trimming cost V 5 bases and J 6 bases, with 11 bases left between them. The CDR3 has 12 residues. Germline CDR1 is SGHVS and CDR2 is FQNEAQ. CDR3 bases: TGTGCCAGCAGCGAAACTAGCCGCGAGCAGTACTTC. Translating it yields CASSETSREQYF.

The chain joins TRBV9 to TRBJ1-4; D possibly corresponds to TRBD1 (5 bases). V lost 0 bases, J lost 4 bases, and 10 bases lay in between. Per germline, CDR1 SGDLS and CDR2 YYNGEE. This CDR3 region has 15 residues. The CDR3 loop is CASSVGGSVNEKLFF. CDR3 coding DNA: TGTGCCAGCAGCGTAGGGGGGAGTGTTAATGAAAAACTGTTTTTT. The entire variable domain, with the rest obtained from reference TRBV9 and TRBJ1-4, is as follows: DSGVTQTPKHLITATGQRVTLRCSPRSGDLSVYWYQQSLDQGLQFLIQYYNGEERAKGNILERFSAQQFPDLHSELNLSSLELGDSALYFCASSVGGSVNEKLFFGSGTQLSVL.

Note on this clone: Within the sample, other DNA sequences also encode this same CDR3. CDR3 protein: CASSLRNYGYTF. The CDR3 bases are TGTGCCAGCAGTCTAAGAAACTATGGCTACACCTTC. V and J are TRBV28 and TRBJ1-2, with no clear D. This CDR3 contains 12 residues. Per the germline V gene, CDR1 is MDHEN and CDR2 is SYDVKM. Trimming removed 5 bases from V and 2 bases from J, with 6 bases in between.

The rearrangement links TRBV5-6 to TRBJ2-6, with TRBD2 as a possible D gene (6 bases). CDR1 is SGHDT and CDR2 is YYEEEE in the germline V gene. CDR3 length: 19 residues. The V and J ends lost 4 bases and 2 bases respectively, with 22 bases between them. CDR3 coding DNA: TGTGCCAGCAGCGGGCCCCTCGGAGGGAAGGTAGCTGGGGCCAACGTCCTGACTTTC. It encodes CASSGPLGGKVAGANVLTF.